Sequencing of this T cell receptor (beta chain) was carried out in a study of regulatory T cells in long-lasting Graves disease. Time point defined: newly diagnosed GD, antithyroid drugs for less than 3 months. After RNA was extracted from PBMCs, the TCR library was made from it. The CDR3 is 14 amino acids. V was cut by 0 bases and J by 4 bases, with 9 bases left in between. The germline V gene has CDR1 LGHDT and CDR2 YNNKEL (reference sequence). This clonotype has a count of ten or more. With iRepertoire HTBI primers and Arm-PCR of CDR3 regions, TCR beta libraries were built. TCRdb analysed the multiplex PCR reads with MiXCR anew, one entry per CDR3 protein. The sample lists 400,000 to 500,000 distinct CDR3 sequences, approximately 15% occurring once. This same sample was also part of a study on T cells in Graves' hyperthyroidism and ophthalmopathy.

The clonotype originates from a woman in her thirties or forties with Graves disease. The rearrangement joins TRBV3-1 to TRBJ1-2; D is unclear. This specimen consisted of peripheral blood mononuclear cells (PBMCs), obtained at new diagnosis, from a patient treated with antithyroid drugs. The CDR3 spells CASSQDPTLYGYTF. The CDR3 nucleotides are TGTGCCAGCAGCCAAGATCCCACTCTCTATGGCTACACCTTC.